Below, one TCR beta chain is given with its context. What it binds is not known. The data belong to a study of cytomegalovirus exposure and HLA in healthy donors. The study's findings and limits: Cytomegalovirus-associated status was assigned to 164 TCR beta chains.

Profiling relied on immunoSEQ multiplex PCR, and the TCRdb table lists in-frame clones only, not all of them. The sample contains some 64,000 clones, around 97% of which appear only once. The CDR3 spans 14 residues. V lost 0 bases to trimming and J lost 8 bases; unmatched junction nucleotides: 6. Germline V gene lookup returns CDR1 WSHSY and CDR2 SAAADI. This sequence originates from a woman under 30 in good health and CMV-seropositive. Sequenced material: PBMCs. The chain joins TRBV10-2 to TRBJ1-2; 7 bases fit TRBD1. CDR3 in DNA: TGCGCCAGCAGTGAGTCGTTCCAGGGGGGAGGCTACACCTTC. Protein: CASSESFQGGGYTF.